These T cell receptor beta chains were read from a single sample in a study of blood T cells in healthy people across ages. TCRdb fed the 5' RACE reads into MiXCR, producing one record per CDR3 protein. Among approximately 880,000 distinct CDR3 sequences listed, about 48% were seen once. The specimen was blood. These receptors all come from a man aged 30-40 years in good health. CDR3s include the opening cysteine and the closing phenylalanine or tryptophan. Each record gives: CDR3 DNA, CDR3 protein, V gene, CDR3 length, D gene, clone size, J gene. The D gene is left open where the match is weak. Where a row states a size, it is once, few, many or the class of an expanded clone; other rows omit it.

TGTGCCAGCAGCTCTAGTCCCGGGACTAAGTATGGCTACACCTTC	CASSSSPGTKYGYTF	TRBV7-2	15	NA	many	TRBJ1-2
TGTGCCAGCAGCCGAGAGGGGGGCACGGGGGAGCTGTTTTTT	CASSREGGTGELFF	TRBV4-2	14	NA	few	TRBJ2-2
TGCGCCAGCAGCTTGGAGGTGGGCCCCACCTACGAGCAGTACTTC	CASSLEVGPTYEQYF	TRBV5-1	15	NA	NA	TRBJ2-7
TGTGCCAGCAGTTACTCCGAGGGTCGGAGCTACACCTTC	CASSYSEGRSYTF	TRBV6-2/TRBV6-3	13	NA	NA	TRBJ1-2
TGTGCCAGCAGCCCTCGACGTGTGACGTCCGAGCAGTACTTC	CASSPRRVTSEQYF	TRBV7-3	14	NA	few	TRBJ2-7
TGCGCCAGCAGCCAAGATTTTAGCGGACAGGGAAACACTGAAGCTTTCTTT	CASSQDFSGQGNTEAFF	TRBV4-1	17	TRBD1	NA	TRBJ1-1
TGTGCCACCAGTGATGGTGCAGGGCCTACAGAGCAGTTCTTC	CATSDGAGPTEQFF	TRBV24-1	14	NA	NA	TRBJ2-1
TGTGCAGGCTCTGGGGCCAACGTCCTGACTTTC	CAGSGANVLTF	TRBV9	11	NA	few	TRBJ2-6
TGCGCCAGCAGCTTGGATAGCGGAAATTACAATGAGCAGTTCTTC	CASSLDSGNYNEQFF	TRBV5-1	15	NA	few	TRBJ2-1
TGTGCCAGCAGTCCCCACGGACAGGGAATTGAAAAACTGTTTTTT	CASSPHGQGIEKLFF	TRBV27	15	TRBD1	NA	TRBJ1-4
TGTGCCAGCAGCTTAGACGGGACGGCTTTTAATTCACCCCTCCACTTT	CASSLDGTAFNSPLHF	TRBV11-2	16	NA	few	TRBJ1-6
TGTGCCAGCAGTTTCGCTGGGACATACTACAATGAGCAGTTCTTC	CASSFAGTYYNEQFF	TRBV28	15	NA	few	TRBJ2-1
TGTGCCAGCAGCCCCGGACGGAGCCTGGAGCAGTACTTC	CASSPGRSLEQYF	TRBV3-1	13	NA	NA	TRBJ2-7
TGCGCCAGCAGCTTGGATGTGGGGAACACCGGGGAGCTGTTTTTT	CASSLDVGNTGELFF	TRBV5-1	15	NA	NA	TRBJ2-2
TGCGCCAGCAGCTTGGTTACAGTTGGGGCGATCTCCTACAATGAGCAGTTCTTC	CASSLVTVGAISYNEQFF	TRBV5-1	18	NA	NA	TRBJ2-1
TGCAGCGTTGCCACTAACAATGGGCAGTTCTTC	CSVATNNGQFF	TRBV29-1	11	NA	NA	TRBJ2-1
TGCGCCAGCACCGGGGAATCGATGGATGAGCAGTTCTTC	CASTGESMDEQFF	TRBV5-1	13	NA	many	TRBJ2-1
TGTGCCAGCAGCTTGGGTCGACAGTTCGCGAACACCGGGGAGCTGTTTTTT	CASSLGRQFANTGELFF	TRBV11-3	17	NA	NA	TRBJ2-2
TGCGCCAGCAGCCGTATTCCAGGGACTGAGCAGTTCTTC	CASSRIPGTEQFF	TRBV5-1	13	NA	few	TRBJ2-1
TGTGCCAGCATTTGGGGCTACGGGAACGCTGAAGCTTTCTTT	CASIWGYGNAEAFF	TRBV12-3/TRBV12-4	14	NA	NA	TRBJ1-1
TGTGCCAGCAGCTTCGAGTATAGCAATCAGCCCCAGCATTTT	CASSFEYSNQPQHF	TRBV7-9	14	NA	few	TRBJ1-5
TGTGCCAGCAGTTACCCGACAGGGGCGGGCAATCAGCCCCAGCATTTT	CASSYPTGAGNQPQHF	TRBV6-2/TRBV6-3	16	TRBD1	NA	TRBJ1-5
TGTGCCAGCAGCCAAGGCGGCAGGGCTAATGAAAAACTGTTTTTT	CASSQGGRANEKLFF	TRBV14	15	NA	NA	TRBJ1-4
TGCAGCGTTGAAAGGGTTTCGCAGGGGACTAGCACAGATACGCAGTATTTT	CSVERVSQGTSTDTQYF	TRBV29-1	17	NA	NA	TRBJ2-3
TGTGCCAGCAGTGATCCCGGCGGGACAGGGGTCTACGAGCAGTACTTC	CASSDPGGTGVYEQYF	TRBV6-6	16	TRBD1	few	TRBJ2-7
TGTGCCAGCGGCAGGGTGACCGAGCAGTACTTC	CASGRVTEQYF	TRBV6-5	11	NA	many	TRBJ2-7
TGTGCCAGCAGCTTAGACGGGGGGGCCCCAAATTCACCCCTCCACTTT	CASSLDGGAPNSPLHF	TRBV7-2	16	NA	NA	TRBJ1-6
TGTGCCAGCAGCCCTAATAGACAGGGGGTCTATGGCTACACCTTC	CASSPNRQGVYGYTF	TRBV7-2	15	TRBD1	NA	TRBJ1-2
TGTGCCAGCAGCCAAGAGGGCGTGCAAGCCAAAAACATTCAGTACTTC	CASSQEGVQAKNIQYF	TRBV3-1	16	NA	NA	TRBJ2-4
TGTGCCATCAGTGATCTTCCCGTGAGCTCCTACAATGAGCAGTTCTTC	CAISDLPVSSYNEQFF	TRBV10-3	16	NA	NA	TRBJ2-1
TGTGCCAGCAGCCAAGGAGCGGGACCCGCGGCCGATACGCAGTATTTT	CASSQGAGPAADTQYF	TRBV4-2	16	TRBD2	few	TRBJ2-3
TGTGCCAGCAGCTTACGCAGGATAGCGAGGGGGGGTGAGCAGTTCTTC	CASSLRRIARGGEQFF	TRBV7-2	16	NA	NA	TRBJ2-1
TGTGCCAGCAGTTTGGGGACTCTAGCTTTCTTT	CASSLGTLAFF	TRBV12-3/TRBV12-4	11	NA	NA	TRBJ1-1
TGTGCCATCGGGACCGCGGGCTCCTACGAGCAGTACTTC	CAIGTAGSYEQYF	TRBV10-3	13	NA	NA	TRBJ2-7
TGCAGCGCCTGGACAGGGAGCTCCTACAATGAGCAGTTCTTC	CSAWTGSSYNEQFF	TRBV29-1	14	TRBD1	many	TRBJ2-1
TGTGTCAGCAGCCCTTTAGCGGGGGGCTCCTACGAGCAGTACTTC	CVSSPLAGGSYEQYF	TRBV4-2	15	TRBD2	NA	TRBJ2-7
TGTGCCAGCTCACGCCCTATGGGACAGATTTCCTACGAGCAGTACTTC	CASSRPMGQISYEQYF	TRBV18	16	TRBD1	NA	TRBJ2-7
TGCGCCAGCAGCCAAGGTCACGGGGAGCACGAGCAGTACTTC	CASSQGHGEHEQYF	TRBV4-1	14	NA	NA	TRBJ2-7
TGTGCCAGCAGCGGAATAATCGTTAGCGGGGGATACAATGAGCAGTTCTTC	CASSGIIVSGGYNEQFF	TRBV9	17	TRBD2	NA	TRBJ2-1
TGCGCCAGCAGCCAAGAAGGAAGCCCCCAGTACTTC	CASSQEGSPQYF	TRBV4-1	12	NA	few	TRBJ2-7
TGTGCCAGCAGCTTAACCAGGACTTCCACCACAGATACGCAGTATTTT	CASSLTRTSTTDTQYF	TRBV7-3	16	NA	NA	TRBJ2-3
TGTGCCAGCAGCCAAGATAAGCCTTGGGACGGGACCCAGTACTTC	CASSQDKPWDGTQYF	TRBV3-1	15	NA	NA	TRBJ2-5
TGTGCCAGCAGTTTCGACGGACAGGGGGTTGGCGAGCAGTACTTC	CASSFDGQGVGEQYF	TRBV7-3	15	TRBD1	NA	TRBJ2-7
TGCAGTGCTAGAGATATTCGCTCTTTCGGCCCGTATGGCTACACCTTC	CSARDIRSFGPYGYTF	TRBV20-1	16	NA	NA	TRBJ1-2
TGTGCCAGCTCGACAAGGGACGGGACCGGGGAGCTGTTTTTT	CASSTRDGTGELFF	TRBV18	14	NA	NA	TRBJ2-2
TGTGCCAGCCTCTATGGGGCGGGGGTAAAACTGTTTTTT	CASLYGAGVKLFF	TRBV21-1	13	NA	NA	TRBJ1-4
TGCGCCAGCAGCTTGACATTAGCGGGAGGTATAGATACGCAGTATTTT	CASSLTLAGGIDTQYF	TRBV5-1	16	TRBD2	NA	TRBJ2-3
TGTGCCAGCGCCATTCCGGGGGGGCCGACCTACAATGAGCAGTTCTTC	CASAIPGGPTYNEQFF	TRBV27	16	TRBD2	few	TRBJ2-1
TGCAGTGCTAGAGGAGAGGTGCGGGGCTACACCTTC	CSARGEVRGYTF	TRBV20-1	12	NA	NA	TRBJ1-2
TGTGCCAGCAGCTTATCCAGGGGTAGCGGCTACACCTTC	CASSLSRGSGYTF	TRBV7-9	13	NA	NA	TRBJ1-2
TGTGCCAGCAGGGAAGACAGGGTCTACTCCATTAATGAGCAGTTCTTC	CASREDRVYSINEQFF	TRBV6-1	16	TRBD1	NA	TRBJ2-1
TGCAGTGCTAAGGGAGGGGGGGCCATAACTAATGAAAAACTGTTTTTT	CSAKGGGAITNEKLFF	TRBV20-1	16	NA	NA	TRBJ1-4
TGTGCCAGCAGCTCATCGGGGTGTACGCAGTATTTT	CASSSSGCTQYF	TRBV7-9	12	NA	NA	TRBJ2-3
TGTGCCAGCAGCCAGAGCCCGGGGGGCTCCTACGAGCAGTACTTC	CASSQSPGGSYEQYF	TRBV3-1	15	TRBD2	NA	TRBJ2-7
TGTGCCAGCAGCTTAAACCCAGGATCGGGCACAGATACGCAGTATTTT	CASSLNPGSGTDTQYF	TRBV7-3	16	NA	few	TRBJ2-3